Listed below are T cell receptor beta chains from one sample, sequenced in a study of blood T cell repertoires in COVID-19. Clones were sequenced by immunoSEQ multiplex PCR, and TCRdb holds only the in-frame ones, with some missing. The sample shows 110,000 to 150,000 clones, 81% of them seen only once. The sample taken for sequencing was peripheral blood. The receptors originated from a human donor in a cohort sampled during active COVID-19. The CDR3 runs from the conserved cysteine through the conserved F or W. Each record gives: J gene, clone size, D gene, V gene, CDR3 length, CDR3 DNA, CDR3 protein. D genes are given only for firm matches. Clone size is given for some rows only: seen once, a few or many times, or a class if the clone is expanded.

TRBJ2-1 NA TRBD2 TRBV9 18 TGTGCCAGCAGCGGACTAGCGGGAGGGCCGGATAGGTACAATGAGCAGTTCTTC CASSGLAGGPDRYNEQFF
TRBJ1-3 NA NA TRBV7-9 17 TGTGCCAGCCGGGGTCAGGGGACTATCTCCTCTGGAAACACCATATATTTT CASRGQGTISSGNTIYF
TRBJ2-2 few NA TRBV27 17 TGTGCCAGCAGTTTTGGACCGGGCAGGGGCGCGACCGGGGAGCTGTTTTTT CASSFGPGRGATGELFF
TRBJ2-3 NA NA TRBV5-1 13 TGCGCCAGCAGCACACTAGAAACAGATACGCAGTATTTT CASSTLETDTQYF
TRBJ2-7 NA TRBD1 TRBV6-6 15 TGTGCCAGCAGTCTCCGGGACAGGATCCCCTACGAGCAGTACTTC CASSLRDRIPYEQYF
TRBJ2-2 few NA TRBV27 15 TGTGCCAGCAGCACTGACAGTAGCAACACCGGGGAGCTGTTTTTT CASSTDSSNTGELFF
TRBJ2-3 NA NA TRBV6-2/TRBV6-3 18 TGTGCCAGCAGTTATTTTTTGTGGGCGCAGGGGAGCACAGATACGCAGTATTTT CASSYFLWAQGSTDTQYF
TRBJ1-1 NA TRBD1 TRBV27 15 TGTGCCAGCAGTTTATCGAGACAGGGGGCGGGTGAAGCTTTCTTT CASSLSRQGAGEAFF
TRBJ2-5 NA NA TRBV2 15 TGTGCCAGCAGTGCCACGCGCGGGACCCAAGAGACCCAGTACTTC CASSATRGTQETQYF
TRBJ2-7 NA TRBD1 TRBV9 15 TGTGCCAGCAGCGCTCGTGACAGGGGCGGATACGAGCAGTACTTC CASSARDRGGYEQYF
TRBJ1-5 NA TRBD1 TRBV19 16 TGTGCCAGTAGCGGACCGGGACAGGGTAGCAATCAGCCCCAGCATTTT CASSGPGQGSNQPQHF
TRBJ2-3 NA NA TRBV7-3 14 TGTGCCAGCAGCTTCGGGTCAAGCACAGATACGCAGTATTTT CASSFGSSTDTQYF
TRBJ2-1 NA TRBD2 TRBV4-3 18 TGCGCCAGCAGCCAACGACTAGCGGGAGGCTTATCCTACAATGAGCAGTTCTTC CASSQRLAGGLSYNEQFF
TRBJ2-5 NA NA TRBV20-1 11 TGCAGTGCTAGTAACACCGAGACCCAGTACTTC CSASNTETQYF
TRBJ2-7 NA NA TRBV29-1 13 TGCAGCGTTGCGCCAGGGCAGAACTACGAGCAGTACTTC CSVAPGQNYEQYF
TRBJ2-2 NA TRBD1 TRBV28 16 TGTGCCAGCAGTCCGGCCGGGACAGGGTTATCCGGGGAGCTGTTTTTT CASSPAGTGLSGELFF
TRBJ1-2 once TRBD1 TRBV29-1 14 TGCAGCGTCTTCGACAGGGCTGATGGATATGGCTACACCTTC CSVFDRADGYGYTF
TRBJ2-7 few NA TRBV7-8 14 TGTGCCAGCAGCCCAGTGGTGAACTCCTACGAGCAGTACTTC CASSPVVNSYEQYF
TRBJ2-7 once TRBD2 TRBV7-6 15 TGTGCCAGCAGCCCCTGGACTAGCGGGAAGGTCGAGCAGTACTTC CASSPWTSGKVEQYF
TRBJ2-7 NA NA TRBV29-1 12 TGCAGCGTTTATGGGACAACCCCCGAGCAGTACTTC CSVYGTTPEQYF
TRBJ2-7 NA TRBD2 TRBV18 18 TGTGCCAGCTCATCAGCACAGGGGACTAGCCATTGGATCTACGAGCAGTACTTC CASSSAQGTSHWIYEQYF
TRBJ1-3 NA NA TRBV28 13 TGTGCCAGCAGATCCCACTCTGGAAACACCATATATTTT CASRSHSGNTIYF
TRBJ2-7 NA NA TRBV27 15 TGTGCCAGCAGTCCAGAACTAAGGGGAGGAAGCGAGCAGTACTTC CASSPELRGGSEQYF
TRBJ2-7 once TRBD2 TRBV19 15 TGTGCCAGTAGCCCACTAGCGGGGACCTCCTACGAGCAGTACTTC CASSPLAGTSYEQYF
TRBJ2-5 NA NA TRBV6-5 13 TGTGCCAGCAGCCCGTACAGGGAAGAGACCCAGTACTTC CASSPYREETQYF
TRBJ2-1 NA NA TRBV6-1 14 TGTGCCAGCAGTGAAGCCGGAGGGAACAATGAGCAGTTCTTC CASSEAGGNNEQFF
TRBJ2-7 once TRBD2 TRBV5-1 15 TGCGCCAGCAAGAATAGCGGGAGTAATCCCTACGAGCAGTACTTC CASKNSGSNPYEQYF
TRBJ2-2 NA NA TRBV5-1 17 TGCGCCAGCAGCTTGGCCTCAGCCGACAGGTCCACCGGGGAGCTGTTTTTT CASSLASADRSTGELFF
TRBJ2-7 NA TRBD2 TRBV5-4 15 TGTGCCAGCAGCTTGTCGGCGGGAGGTAACCACGAGCAGTACTTC CASSLSAGGNHEQYF
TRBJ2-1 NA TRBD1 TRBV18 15 TGTGCCAGCTCACCACCGAGGGGGCCCTACAATGAGCAGTTCTTC CASSPPRGPYNEQFF
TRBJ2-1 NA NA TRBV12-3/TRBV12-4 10 TGTGCCAGCAGTTTCTATGAGCAGTTCTTC CASSFYEQFF
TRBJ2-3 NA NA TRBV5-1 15 TGCGCCAGCAGTATCCGGGCTAGCGGCACAGATACGCAGTATTTT CASSIRASGTDTQYF
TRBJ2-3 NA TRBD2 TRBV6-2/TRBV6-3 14 TGTGCCAGCAGTGCTAGCGGGCTCACAGATACGCAGTATTTT CASSASGLTDTQYF
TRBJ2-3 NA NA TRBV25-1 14 TGTGCCAGCAGTGTGGGCGGGAATGCAGATACGCAGTATTTT CASSVGGNADTQYF
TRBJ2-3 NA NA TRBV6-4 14 TGTGCCAGCAGTGCTAGTCAGAGCACAGATACGCAGTATTTT CASSASQSTDTQYF
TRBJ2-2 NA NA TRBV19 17 TGTGCCAGTACGACGCGTCGGGACTCCGCGAACACCGGGGAGCTGTTTTTT CASTTRRDSANTGELFF
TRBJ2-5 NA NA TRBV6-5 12 TGTGCCAGCAGACGCGGGAAGGCGACCCAGTACTTC CASRRGKATQYF
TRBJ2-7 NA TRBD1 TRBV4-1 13 TGCGCCAGCAGCCAACAGACAGGGAACGAGCAGTACTTC CASSQQTGNEQYF
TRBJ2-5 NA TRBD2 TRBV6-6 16 TGTGCCAGCACTACCCATGGTAGCGGGAGGCAGGAGACCCAGTACTTC CASTTHGSGRQETQYF
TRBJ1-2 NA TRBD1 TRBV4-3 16 TGCGCCAGCAGCTCCCTTACTCTGACAGGGGGCTGGGGCTACACCTTC CASSSLTLTGGWGYTF
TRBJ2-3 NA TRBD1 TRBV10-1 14 TGCGCCAGCCTAGGGGGCGGTGGCACAGATACGCAGTATTTT CASLGGGGTDTQYF
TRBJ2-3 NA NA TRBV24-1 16 TGTGCCACCAGTGACCACACAGACCACGGCACAGATACGCAGTATTTT CATSDHTDHGTDTQYF
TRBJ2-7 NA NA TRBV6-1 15 TGTGCCAGCAGTGAAGACCCGGGGGGCGCGTACGAGCAGTACTTC CASSEDPGGAYEQYF
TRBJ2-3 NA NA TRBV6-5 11 TGTGCCAGCAGTCAGGCAGATACGCAGTATTTT CASSQADTQYF
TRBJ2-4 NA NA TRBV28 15 TGTGCCAGCAGGCGGGTTACTAGTATGGGAAACATTCAGTACTTC CASRRVTSMGNIQYF
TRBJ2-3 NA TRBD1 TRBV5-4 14 TGTGCCAGCAGCCCCGGGACAGGGCTTACCACGCAGTATTTT CASSPGTGLTTQYF
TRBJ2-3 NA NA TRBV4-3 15 TGCGCCAGCAGCCAAGGGCAAGGGGTAGCAGATACGCAGTATTTT CASSQGQGVADTQYF
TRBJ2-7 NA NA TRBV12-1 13 TGTGCCAGCAGCTTGCGGGCGGGAGACGAGCAGTACTTC CASSLRAGDEQYF
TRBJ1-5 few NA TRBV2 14 TGTGCCAGCAGTGGCAGGGAAGGCAATCAGCCCCAGCATTTT CASSGREGNQPQHF
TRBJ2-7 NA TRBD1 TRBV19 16 TGTGCCAGTAGCCCCATTAGGACAGGGGGAATAAACGAGCAGTACTTC CASSPIRTGGINEQYF
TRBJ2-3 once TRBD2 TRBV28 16 TGTGCCAGCAGTCCGGGACTAGCGGGACCCGACGCTACGCAGTATTTT CASSPGLAGPDATQYF
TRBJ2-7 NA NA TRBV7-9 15 TGTGCCAGCAGCCAGCTCGCGGGGAGCTCCTACGAGCAGTACTTC CASSQLAGSSYEQYF
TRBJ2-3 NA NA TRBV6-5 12 TGTGCCAGCAGTCCGGGGACAGATACGCAGTATTTT CASSPGTDTQYF
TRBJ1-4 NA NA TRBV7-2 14 TGTGCCAGCAGCTACAGGACAACTAATGAAAAACTGTTTTTT CASSYRTTNEKLFF
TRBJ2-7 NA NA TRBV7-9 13 TGTGCCAGCAGCTTAAGTGCCGAGTACGAGCAGTACTTC CASSLSAEYEQYF
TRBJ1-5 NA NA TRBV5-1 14 TGCGCCAGCAGCGAGACAGGAGACAATCAGCCCCAGCATTTT CASSETGDNQPQHF
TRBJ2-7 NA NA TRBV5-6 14 TGTGCCAGCAGCTCAGCGACAGGTTCCTACGAGCAGTACTTC CASSSATGSYEQYF